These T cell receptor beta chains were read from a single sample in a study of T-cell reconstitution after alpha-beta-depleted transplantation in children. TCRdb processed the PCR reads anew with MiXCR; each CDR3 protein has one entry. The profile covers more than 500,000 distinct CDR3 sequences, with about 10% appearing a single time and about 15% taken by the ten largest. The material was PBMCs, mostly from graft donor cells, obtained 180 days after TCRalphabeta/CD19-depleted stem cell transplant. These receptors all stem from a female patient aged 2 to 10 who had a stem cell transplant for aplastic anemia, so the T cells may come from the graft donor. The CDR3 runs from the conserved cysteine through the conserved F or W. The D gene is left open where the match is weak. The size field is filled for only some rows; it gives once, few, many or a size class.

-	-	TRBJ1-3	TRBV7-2	CASSETLDRLSGNTIYF	TGTGCCAGCAGCGAGACGTTGGACAGACTCTCTGGAAACACCATATATTTT
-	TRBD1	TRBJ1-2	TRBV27	CASSQRQGAVSGYTF	TGTGCCAGCAGTCAAAGACAGGGGGCGGTCAGTGGCTACACCTTC
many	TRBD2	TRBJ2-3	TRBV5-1	CASSLVLAGASDTQYF	TGCGCCAGCAGCTTGGTACTAGCGGGAGCGAGCGATACGCAGTATTTT
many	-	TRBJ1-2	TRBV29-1	CSVEDRRFNYGYTF	TGCAGCGTTGAAGATCGACGGTTTAACTATGGCTACACCTTC
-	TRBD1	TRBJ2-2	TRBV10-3	CAMTGIANTGELFF	TGTGCCATGACAGGGATAGCGAACACCGGGGAGCTGTTTTTT
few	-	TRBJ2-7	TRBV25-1	CASSGVVYEQYF	TGTGCCAGCAGTGGGGTCGTTTACGAGCAGTACTTC
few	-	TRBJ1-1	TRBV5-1	CASSPEGRNTEAFF	TGCGCCAGCAGCCCGGAGGGCAGAAACACTGAAGCTTTCTTT
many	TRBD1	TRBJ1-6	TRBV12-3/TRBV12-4	CASREGQKNSPLHF	TGTGCCAGCAGGGAGGGACAGAAGAATTCACCCCTCCACTTT
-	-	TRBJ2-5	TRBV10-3	CAISESLQKETQYF	TGTGCCATCAGTGAGTCGTTACAGAAAGAGACCCAGTACTTC
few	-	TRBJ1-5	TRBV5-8	CASSLPLGQNQPQHF	TGTGCCAGCAGCTTACCCCTGGGGCAAAATCAGCCCCAGCATTTT
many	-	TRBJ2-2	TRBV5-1	CASSLIPPQATNTGELFF	TGCGCCAGCAGCTTGATCCCCCCCCAGGCCACGAACACCGGGGAGCTGTTTTTT
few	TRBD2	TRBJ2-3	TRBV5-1	CASSPGRSGRVHPRADTQYF	TGCGCCAGCAGCCCCGGTAGAAGCGGGAGGGTACACCCCAGGGCAGATACGCAGTATTTT
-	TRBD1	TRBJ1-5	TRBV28	CASNFQGVSNQPQHF	TGTGCCAGCAACTTTCAGGGGGTCAGCAATCAGCCCCAGCATTTT
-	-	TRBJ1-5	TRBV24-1	CATSESTNVNNQPQHF	TGTGCCACCAGTGAATCCACAAACGTGAACAATCAGCCCCAGCATTTT
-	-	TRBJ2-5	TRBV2	CASKGGYGETQYF	TGTGCCAGCAAGGGGGGCTATGGAGAGACCCAGTACTTC
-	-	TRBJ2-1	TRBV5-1	CASSLEATGNEQFF	TGCGCCAGCAGCTTGGAAGCCACGGGGAATGAGCAGTTCTTC
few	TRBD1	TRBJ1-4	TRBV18	CASSPTDLQGEKLFF	TGTGCCAGCTCACCTACGGACTTACAGGGGGAAAAACTGTTTTTT
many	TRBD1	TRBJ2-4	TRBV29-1	CSAEVGGAGYIQYF	TGCAGCGCCGAAGTAGGGGGCGCCGGATACATTCAGTACTTC
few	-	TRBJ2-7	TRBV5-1	CASSLDNDYNYEQYF	TGCGCCAGCAGCTTGGACAACGACTACAACTACGAGCAGTACTTC
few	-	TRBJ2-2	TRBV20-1	CSAPRGRASGGELFF	TGCAGTGCTCCGAGGGGGAGGGCCTCTGGCGGGGAGCTGTTTTTT
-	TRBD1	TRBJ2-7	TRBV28	CASTSGTGIYEQYF	TGTGCCAGTACGTCCGGGACAGGTATATACGAGCAGTACTTC
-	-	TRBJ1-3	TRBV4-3	CASSQDTGTSGNTIYF	TGCGCCAGCAGCCAAGACACAGGGACTTCTGGAAACACCATATATTTT
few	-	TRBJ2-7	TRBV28	CASTTPGSYYEQYF	TGTGCCAGCACCACCCCGGGATCTTACTACGAGCAGTACTTC
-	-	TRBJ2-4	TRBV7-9	CASSLGVGELAKNIQYF	TGTGCCAGCAGCTTAGGGGTGGGGGAGTTAGCCAAAAACATTCAGTACTTC
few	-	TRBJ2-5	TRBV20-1	CSARDFRGAETQYF	TGCAGTGCTAGAGATTTCCGGGGGGCAGAGACCCAGTACTTC
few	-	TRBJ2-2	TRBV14	CASSQNADPITGELFF	TGTGCCAGCAGCCAAAACGCGGACCCGATAACCGGGGAGCTGTTTTTT
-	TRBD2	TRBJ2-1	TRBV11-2	CASRQAGGYNEQFF	TGTGCCAGCAGACAAGCGGGAGGTTACAATGAGCAGTTCTTC
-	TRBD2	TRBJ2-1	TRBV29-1	CSAARGILAGADNEQFF	TGCAGCGCCGCAAGGGGCATCTTAGCGGGAGCTGACAATGAGCAGTTCTTC
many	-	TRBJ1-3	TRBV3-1	CASSQGGRGRRGNTIYF	TGTGCCAGCAGCCAAGGTGGGAGGGGAAGACGTGGAAACACCATATATTTT
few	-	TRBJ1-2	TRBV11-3	CASSPRSLDYGYTF	TGTGCCAGCAGCCCCCGGAGTCTCGACTATGGCTACACCTTC
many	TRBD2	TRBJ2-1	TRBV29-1	CSVEVAGGPYEQFF	TGCAGCGTTGAGGTTGCGGGAGGGCCGTATGAGCAGTTCTTC
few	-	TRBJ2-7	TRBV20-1	CSATGHPSSYEQYF	TGCAGTGCAACGGGACATCCGAGCTCCTACGAGCAGTACTTC
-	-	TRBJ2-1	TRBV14	CASSQIRDVKQFF	TGTGCCAGCAGCCAGATCCGGGACGTGAAGCAGTTCTTC
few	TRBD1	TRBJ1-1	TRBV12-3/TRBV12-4	CASSLRDSPKEAFF	TGTGCCAGCAGTTTACGGGACAGCCCAAAAGAAGCTTTCTTT
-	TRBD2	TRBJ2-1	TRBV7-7	CASSLEGSGSSYNEQFF	TGTGCCAGCAGCTTAGAAGGTAGCGGGAGTTCCTACAATGAGCAGTTCTTC
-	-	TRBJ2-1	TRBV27	CASSSWQWSSYNEQFF	TGTGCCAGCAGTTCGTGGCAGTGGAGCTCCTACAATGAGCAGTTCTTC
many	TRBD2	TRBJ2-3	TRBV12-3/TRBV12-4	CASSLSGSGTDTQYF	TGTGCCAGCAGTCTTAGCGGGAGTGGCACAGATACGCAGTATTTT
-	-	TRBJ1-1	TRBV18	CASSLMFRGLHTEAFF	TGTGCCAGCTCATTAATGTTCCGTGGGCTGCACACTGAAGCTTTCTTT
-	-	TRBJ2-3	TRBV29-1	CSVEVRTRTDTQYF	TGCAGCGTTGAAGTAAGGACCCGCACAGATACGCAGTATTTT